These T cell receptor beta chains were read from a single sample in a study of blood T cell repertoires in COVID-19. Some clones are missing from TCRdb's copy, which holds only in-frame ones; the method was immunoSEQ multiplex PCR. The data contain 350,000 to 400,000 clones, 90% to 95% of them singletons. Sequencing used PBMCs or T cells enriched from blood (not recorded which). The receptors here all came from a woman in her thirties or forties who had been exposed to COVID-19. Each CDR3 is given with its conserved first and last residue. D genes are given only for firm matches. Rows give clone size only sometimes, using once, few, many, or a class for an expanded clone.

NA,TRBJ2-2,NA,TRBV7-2,CASRSLDSSGELFF,TGTGCCAGCAGGTCTTTGGACTCGTCCGGGGAGCTGTTTTTT
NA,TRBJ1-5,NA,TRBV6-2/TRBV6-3,CASSYSLRGQPQHF,TGTGCCAGCAGTTACTCGCTTCGGGGTCAGCCCCAGCATTTT
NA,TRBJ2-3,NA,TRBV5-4,CASHSSSDTQYF,TGTGCCAGCCACTCATCGTCAGATACGCAGTATTTT
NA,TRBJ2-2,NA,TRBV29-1,CSVRTGEYTGELFF,TGCAGCGTCAGGACCGGGGAATACACCGGGGAGCTGTTTTTT
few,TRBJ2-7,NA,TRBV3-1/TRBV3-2,CASSHGAFSYEQYF,TGTGCCAGCAGCCATGGGGCTTTCTCCTACGAGCAGTACTTC
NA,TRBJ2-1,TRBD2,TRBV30,CAWSAWGVSGGLLDEQFF,TGTGCCTGGAGTGCCTGGGGCGTTAGCGGGGGGCTACTCGATGAGCAGTTCTTC
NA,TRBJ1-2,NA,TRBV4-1,CASSQDSETGANYGYTF,TGCGCCAGCAGCCAAGATTCTGAGACAGGAGCTAACTATGGCTACACCTTC
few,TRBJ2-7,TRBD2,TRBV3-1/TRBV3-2,CASSQGGLGHYEQYF,TGTGCCAGCAGCCAAGGGGGACTAGGGCACTACGAGCAGTACTTC
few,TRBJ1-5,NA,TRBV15,CATSRAGGGNQPQHF,TGTGCCACCAGCAGAGCGGGAGGGGGCAATCAGCCCCAGCATTTT
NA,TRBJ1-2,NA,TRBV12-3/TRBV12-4,CASSSTGYGGYTF,TGTGCCAGCAGTTCAACGGGTTACGGTGGCTACACCTTC
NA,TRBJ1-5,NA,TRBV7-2,CASSSRFGNQPQHF,TGTGCCAGCAGCTCCAGGTTTGGCAATCAGCCCCAGCATTTT
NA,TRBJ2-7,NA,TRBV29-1,CSVKGGTGPSGEQYF,TGCAGCGTCAAAGGGGGTACAGGGCCCTCCGGAGAGCAGTACTTC
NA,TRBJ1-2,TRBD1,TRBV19,CASSGTGIKQHGYTF,TGTGCCAGTAGTGGGACAGGGATCAAACAGCATGGCTACACCTTC
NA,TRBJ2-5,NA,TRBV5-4,CASREVTGGGETQYF,TGTGCCAGCAGGGAGGTCACAGGGGGGGGAGAGACCCAGTACTTC
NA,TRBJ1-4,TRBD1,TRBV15,CATSRRTGFNEKLFF,TGTGCCACCAGCAGACGGACAGGGTTTAATGAAAAACTGTTTTTT
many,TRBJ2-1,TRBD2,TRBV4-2,CASSQSIAGMGEQFF,TGTGCCAGCAGCCAATCGATAGCGGGAATGGGTGAGCAGTTCTTC
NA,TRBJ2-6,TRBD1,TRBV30,CAWANRGNSGANVLTF,TGTGCCTGGGCTAACAGGGGAAACTCTGGGGCCAACGTCCTGACTTTC
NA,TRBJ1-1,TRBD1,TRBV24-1,CATSDYWTGETFF,TGTGCCACCAGTGATTACTGGACAGGGGAAACTTTCTTT
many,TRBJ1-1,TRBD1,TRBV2,CASSGQGLGTAEAFF,TGTGCCAGCAGTGGACAGGGCCTAGGGACCGCTGAAGCTTTCTTT
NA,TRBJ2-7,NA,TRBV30,CAWSPRDKRWVYEQYF,TGTGCCTGGTCTCCCAGGGATAAACGATGGGTCTACGAGCAGTACTTC
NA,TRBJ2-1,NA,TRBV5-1,CASSLGGDYNEQFF,TGCGCCAGCAGCTTGGGCGGGGACTACAATGAGCAGTTCTTC
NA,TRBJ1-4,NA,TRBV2,CASSPRSSQKLFF,TGTGCCAGCAGCCCCCGGTCGAGCCAAAAACTGTTTTTT
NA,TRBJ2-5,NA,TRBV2,CASSETALQETQYF,TGTGCCAGCAGTGAGACAGCGCTCCAAGAGACCCAGTACTTC
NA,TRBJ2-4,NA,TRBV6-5,CASSSGWRGAKNIQYF,TGTGCCAGCAGTTCTGGTTGGAGGGGAGCCAAAAACATTCAGTACTTC
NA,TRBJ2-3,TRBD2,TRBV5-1,CASSLVGLAGDTQYF,TGCGCCAGCAGCTTGGTGGGCCTAGCGGGAGATACGCAGTATTTT
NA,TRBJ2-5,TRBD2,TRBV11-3,CASSPPSGGETQYF,TGTGCCAGCAGCCCCCCTAGCGGAGGAGAGACCCAGTACTTC
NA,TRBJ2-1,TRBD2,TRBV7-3,CASSLLAGGLGPNEQFF,TGTGCCAGCAGCTTACTAGCGGGGGGGCTCGGTCCCAATGAGCAGTTCTTC
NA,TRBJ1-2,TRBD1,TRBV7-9,CASSSQGEVIYGYTF,TGTGCCAGCAGCTCACAGGGGGAAGTTATCTATGGCTACACCTTC
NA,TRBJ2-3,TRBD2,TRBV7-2,CASSLGGGAISYTQYF,TGTGCCAGCAGCTTAGGCGGGGGGGCCATTTCATATACGCAGTATTTT
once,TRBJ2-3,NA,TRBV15,CATSREGGLPRVGDTQYF,TGTGCCACCAGCAGAGAAGGCGGACTGCCCCGGGTCGGAGATACGCAGTATTTT
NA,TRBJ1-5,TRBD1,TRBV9,CASSATGGTTQPQHF,TGTGCCAGCAGCGCGACAGGGGGGACAACTCAGCCCCAGCATTTT
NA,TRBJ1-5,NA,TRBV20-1,CSASPGNSNQPQHF,TGCAGTGCTAGTCCAGGGAATAGCAATCAGCCCCAGCATTTT
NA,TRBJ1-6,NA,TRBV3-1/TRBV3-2,CASSRPWSNSPLHF,TGTGCCAGCAGCCGGCCCTGGTCAAATTCACCCCTCCACTTT
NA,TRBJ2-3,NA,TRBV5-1,CASSSTGVQGLTDTQYF,TGCGCCAGCAGCTCCACCGGGGTTCAGGGGCTCACAGATACGCAGTATTTT
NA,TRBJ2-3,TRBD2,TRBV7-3,CASSSAGGGTDTQYF,TGTGCCAGCAGCTCAGCGGGGGGAGGAACAGATACGCAGTATTTT
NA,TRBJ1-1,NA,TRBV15,CATSRVPPEAFF,TGTGCCACCAGCAGAGTCCCTCCTGAAGCTTTCTTT
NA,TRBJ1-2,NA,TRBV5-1,CASSPERLNYGYTF,TGCGCCAGCAGCCCGGAGAGACTCAACTATGGCTACACCTTC
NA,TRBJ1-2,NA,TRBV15,CATSRDPAGSSYTF,TGTGCCACCAGCAGAGATCCCGCGGGGTCAAGCTACACCTTC
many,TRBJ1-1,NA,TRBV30,CAWSVQGSTEAFF,TGTGCCTGGAGTGTCCAGGGGAGCACTGAAGCTTTCTTT
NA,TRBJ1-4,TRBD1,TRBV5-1,CASSLGQGQLFF,TGCGCCAGCAGCTTGGGACAGGGACAACTGTTTTTT
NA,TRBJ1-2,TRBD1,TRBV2,CASSEALQGARDGYTF,TGTGCCAGCAGTGAAGCGCTTCAGGGGGCCAGGGATGGCTACACCTTC
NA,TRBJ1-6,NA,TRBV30,CAWRFAGPPYNSPLHF,TGTGCCTGGAGGTTTGCAGGGCCCCCATATAATTCACCCCTCCACTTT
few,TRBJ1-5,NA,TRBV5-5,CASSLGPRSQPQHF,TGTGCCAGCAGCTTGGGGCCGAGGAGTCAGCCCCAGCATTTT
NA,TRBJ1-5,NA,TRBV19,CASSVPTDSNQPQHF,TGTGCCAGTAGTGTCCCGACAGATAGCAATCAGCCCCAGCATTTT
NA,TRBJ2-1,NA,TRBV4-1,CASSQILSRGNEQFF,TGCGCCAGCAGCCAAATCCTGTCCAGGGGCAATGAGCAGTTCTTC
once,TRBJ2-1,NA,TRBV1,CTSSGRRGDEQFF,TGCACCAGCAGCGGTAGAAGGGGCGATGAGCAGTTCTTC
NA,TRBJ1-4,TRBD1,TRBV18,CASSPDRVRDEKLFF,TGTGCCAGCTCCCCCGACAGGGTACGGGATGAAAAACTGTTTTTT
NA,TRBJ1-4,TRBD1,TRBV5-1,CASSSRGQDEKLFF,TGCGCCAGCAGCTCGAGGGGACAGGATGAAAAACTGTTTTTT
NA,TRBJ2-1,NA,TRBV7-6,CASSLGLAAVHEQFF,TGTGCCAGCAGCTTAGGGCTAGCCGCGGTCCATGAGCAGTTCTTC
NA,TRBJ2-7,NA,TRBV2,CASSEAEGYEQYF,TGTGCCAGCAGTGAAGCTGAGGGCTACGAGCAGTACTTC
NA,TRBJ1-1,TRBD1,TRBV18,CASSRTGETEAFF,TGTGCCAGCTCACGGACAGGGGAGACTGAAGCTTTCTTT
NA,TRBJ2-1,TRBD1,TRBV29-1,CSVEPDRGQLAYNEQFF,TGCAGCGTTGAGCCCGACCGGGGACAGTTAGCCTACAATGAGCAGTTCTTC
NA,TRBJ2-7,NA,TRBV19,CASSQGRGSYEQYF,TGTGCCAGTAGTCAGGGAAGGGGATCCTACGAGCAGTACTTC
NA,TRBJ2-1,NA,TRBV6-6,CASSYQPRGNNEQFF,TGTGCCAGCAGTTATCAGCCCCGGGGGAACAATGAGCAGTTCTTC
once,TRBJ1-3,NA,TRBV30,CAWSRGLGGNTIYF,TGTGCCTGGAGCAGGGGCTTGGGTGGAAACACCATATATTTT
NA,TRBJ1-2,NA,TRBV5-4,CASSLESYYGYTF,TGTGCCAGCAGCTTGGAATCGTACTATGGCTACACCTTC
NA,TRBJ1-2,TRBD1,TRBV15,CATRTPQGANYGYTF,TGTGCCACCAGGACCCCTCAGGGGGCTAACTATGGCTACACCTTC